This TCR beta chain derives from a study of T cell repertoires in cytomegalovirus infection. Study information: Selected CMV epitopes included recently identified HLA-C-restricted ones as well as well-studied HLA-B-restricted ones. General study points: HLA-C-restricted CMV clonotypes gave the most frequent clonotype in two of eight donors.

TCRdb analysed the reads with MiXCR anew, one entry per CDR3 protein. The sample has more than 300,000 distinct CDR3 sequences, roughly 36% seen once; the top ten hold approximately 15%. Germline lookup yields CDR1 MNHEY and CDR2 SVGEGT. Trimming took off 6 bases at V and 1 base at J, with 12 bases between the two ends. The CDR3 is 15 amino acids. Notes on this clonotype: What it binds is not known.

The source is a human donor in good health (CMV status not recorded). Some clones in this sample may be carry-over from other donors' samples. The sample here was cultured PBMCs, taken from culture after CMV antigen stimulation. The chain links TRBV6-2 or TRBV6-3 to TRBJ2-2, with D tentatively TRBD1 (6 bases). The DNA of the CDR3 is TGTGCCAGCAGACCCGAGGGACAGAACACCGGGGAGCTGTTTTTT. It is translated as CASRPEGQNTGELFF.